This TCR beta chain was retrieved from a study of blood T cell repertoires in COVID-19. Study context: Both acute and convalescent COVID-19 samples were obtained from the United States, Italy and Spain. PBMCs, B-cell-depleted T cells, or T cells were the source of the cDNA or gDNA that made up the material.

The CDR3 sequence is 16 residues long. CDR1 and CDR2 from the germline V gene are SGHTA and FQGTGA. Trimming removed 5 bases at V and 8 bases at J, with 22 bases between. Assay used: immunoSEQ multiplex PCR; TCRdb lists only in-frame clones, some missing. The sample holds some 26,000 clones, around three quarters seen once. The clonotype comes from a man aged 65 to 85 with acute or convalescent COVID-19. The source material was peripheral blood. The chain joins TRBV7-3 to TRBJ1-3; tentative D call: TRBD1 (6 bases). CDR3 sequence: CASSADPGMSGDTIYF. The CDR3 DNA reads TGTGCCAGCAGCGCGGACCCGGGAATGTCAGGGGACACCATATATTTT.